The clone carrying this T cell receptor beta chain was seen just once. Its matching antigen is unknown. Per the germline V gene, CDR1 is SGHAT and CDR2 is FQNNGV. The CDR3 runs to 11 residues. The ends were cut back, 2 bases at V and 3 bases at J, with 2 bases in the middle. Method: immunoSEQ multiplex PCR; TCRdb's copy keeps in-frame clones and lacks some. The sample shows 120,000 or so clones, around 89% of them seen only once. This sample was included in a study of T cell responses to AZD1222 COVID-19 vaccine. Study-wide findings and caveats: The sample set comprised mostly white British donors with more females, and clonal diversity was possibly underestimated. Regions 160-218 and 743-854 dominated among vaccine-associated CD4 TCRs spanning spike. Unmutated regions of variants are reportedly targeted by nearly half of spike-specific TCRs. When two AZD1222 doses had been given, Spike-specific TCR breadth and depth rose.

The starting material was peripheral blood, obtained on day 0 of AZD1222 vaccination. This chain uses TRBV11-2 with TRBJ2-7; D gene ambiguous. This TCR was recovered from an adult in good health. The CDR3 spells CASSLLYEQYF. For the CDR3, the DNA is TGTGCCAGCAGCTTACTCTACGAGCAGTACTTC.